This TCR beta chain was obtained from a study of T cell responses to AZD1222 COVID-19 vaccine. For the study at large: Pooled samples include second doses given at about 4 or 12 weeks. Study-level points and caveats: The donor group comprised mostly white British people and more females; the analysis possibly underestimated clonal diversity. With dominance at 160-218 and 743-854, vaccine-associated CD4 TCRs spanned spike.

As concerns this clone: Its matching antigen is unknown.

The V gene's germline CDR1 is MNHEY and CDR2 SVGAGI. V gave up 4 bases and J gave up 4 bases, with 16 bases separating them. This CDR3 is built from 15 residues. Repertoires were generated with immunoSEQ multiplex PCR, while TCRdb's copy carries only in-frame clones and drops some. The top ten clones hold approximately 9.6% of a sample with around 110,000 clones, almost 90% of them seen once. The chain carries TRBV6-5 and TRBJ1-2; perhaps TRBD1 as D (6 bases). Sequenced material: peripheral blood, taken on day 0 of AZD1222 vaccination. The TCR comes from an adult in good health. CDR3 amino acids: CASSFFSTGSYGYTF. The DNA for the CDR3 is TGTGCCAGCAGTTTCTTTTCTACAGGGTCCTATGGCTACACCTTC.